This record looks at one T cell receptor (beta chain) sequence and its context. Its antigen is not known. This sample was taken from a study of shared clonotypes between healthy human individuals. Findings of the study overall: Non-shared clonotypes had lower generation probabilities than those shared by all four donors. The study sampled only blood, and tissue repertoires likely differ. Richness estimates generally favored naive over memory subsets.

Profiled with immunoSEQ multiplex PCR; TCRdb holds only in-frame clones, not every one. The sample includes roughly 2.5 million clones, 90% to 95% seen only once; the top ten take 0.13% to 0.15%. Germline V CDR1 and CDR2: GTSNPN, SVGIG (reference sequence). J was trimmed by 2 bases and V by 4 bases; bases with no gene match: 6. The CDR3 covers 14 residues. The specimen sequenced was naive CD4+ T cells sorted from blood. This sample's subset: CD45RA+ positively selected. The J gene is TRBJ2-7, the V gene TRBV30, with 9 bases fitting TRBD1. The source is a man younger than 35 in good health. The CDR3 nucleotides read TGTGCCTGGAATCCGGGGACAGGGCCCTACGAGCAGTACTTC. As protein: CAWNPGTGPYEQYF.